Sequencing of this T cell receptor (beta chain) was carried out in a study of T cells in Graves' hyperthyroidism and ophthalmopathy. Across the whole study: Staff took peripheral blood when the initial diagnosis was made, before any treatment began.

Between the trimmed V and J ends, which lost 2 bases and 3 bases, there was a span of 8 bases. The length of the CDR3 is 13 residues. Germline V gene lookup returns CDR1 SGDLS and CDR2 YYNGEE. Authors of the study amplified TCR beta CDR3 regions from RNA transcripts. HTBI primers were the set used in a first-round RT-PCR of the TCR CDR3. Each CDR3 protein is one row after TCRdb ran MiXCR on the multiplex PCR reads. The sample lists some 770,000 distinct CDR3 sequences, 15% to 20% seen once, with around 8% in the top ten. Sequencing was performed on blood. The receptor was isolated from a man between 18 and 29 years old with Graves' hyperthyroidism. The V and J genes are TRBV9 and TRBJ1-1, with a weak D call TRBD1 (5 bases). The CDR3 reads CASSVSGDTEAFF. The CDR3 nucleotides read TGTGCCAGCAGCGTTTCGGGGGACACTGAAGCTTTCTTT.